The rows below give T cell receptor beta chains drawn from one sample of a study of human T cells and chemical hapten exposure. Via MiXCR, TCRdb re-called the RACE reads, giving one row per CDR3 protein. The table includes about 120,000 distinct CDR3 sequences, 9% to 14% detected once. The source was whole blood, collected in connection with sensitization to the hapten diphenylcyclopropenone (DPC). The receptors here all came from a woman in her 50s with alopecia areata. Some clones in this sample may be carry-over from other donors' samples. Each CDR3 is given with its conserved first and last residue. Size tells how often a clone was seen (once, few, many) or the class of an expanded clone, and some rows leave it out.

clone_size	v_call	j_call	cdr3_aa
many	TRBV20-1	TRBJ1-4	CSARETPNEKLFF
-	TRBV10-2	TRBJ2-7	CASMIDSHEQYF
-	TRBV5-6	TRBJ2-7	CASSPGPTDAYEQYF
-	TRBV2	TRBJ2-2	CASTPQRGRIGELFF
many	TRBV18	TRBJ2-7	CASSSQGLSYEQYF
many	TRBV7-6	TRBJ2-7	CASSPRGSYEQYF
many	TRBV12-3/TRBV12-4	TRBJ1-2	CASSPRTVNYGYTF
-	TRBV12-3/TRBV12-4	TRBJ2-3	CASSSQTGGTGDTQYF
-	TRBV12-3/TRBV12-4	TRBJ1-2	CASSSFRAGNYGYTF
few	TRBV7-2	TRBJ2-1	CASSTSGGAYNEQFF
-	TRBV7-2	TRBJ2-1	CASSPAGTPAVHEQFF
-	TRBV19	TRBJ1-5	CASQQGRQPQHF
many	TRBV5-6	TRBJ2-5	CASQALADQETQYF
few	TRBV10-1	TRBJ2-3	CASSEGASTGTDTQYF
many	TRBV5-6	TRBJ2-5	CASSSYKAIQETQYF
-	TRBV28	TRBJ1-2	CASSPAGRDYGYTF
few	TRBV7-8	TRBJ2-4	CASSSLSLDRVQDSWRNIQYF
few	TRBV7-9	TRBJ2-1	CASSRGQGREQFF
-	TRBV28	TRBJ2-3	CASSLPGKNTQYF
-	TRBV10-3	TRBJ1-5	CAIGEGTGVYQPQHF
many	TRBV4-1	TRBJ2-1	CASSQEWGIYNEQFF
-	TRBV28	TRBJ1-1	CASSQGFLGTEAFF
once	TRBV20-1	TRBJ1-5	CSASLGQPQHF
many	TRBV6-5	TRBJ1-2	CASRPGQANYGYTF
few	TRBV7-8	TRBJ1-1	CASSSQTGSHSEAFF
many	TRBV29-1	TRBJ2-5	CSVEHPTGGETQYF
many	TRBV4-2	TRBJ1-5	CASSQDVGTGRSQPQHF
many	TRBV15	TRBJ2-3	CATSSPLTSGYADTQYF
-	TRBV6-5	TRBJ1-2	CASRESSYGYTF
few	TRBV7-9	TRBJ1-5	CASSLRGAHSNQPQHF
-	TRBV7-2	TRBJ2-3	CASTLRAKGTTDTQYF
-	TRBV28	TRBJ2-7	CAATGVDREQYF
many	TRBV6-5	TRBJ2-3	CASSYLGTISTDTQYF
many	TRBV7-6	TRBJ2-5	CASSHPGTQYF
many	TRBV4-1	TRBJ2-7	CASSQDLPGRPNSYEQYF
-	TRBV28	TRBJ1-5	CASSLGGTQPQHF
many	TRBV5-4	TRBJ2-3	CASSYGGTGRTDTQYF
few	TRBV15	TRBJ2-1	CATSRDRDEQFF
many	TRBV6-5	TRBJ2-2	CASSYSEQAGRELFF
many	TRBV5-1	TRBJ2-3	CASSLEVDTQYF
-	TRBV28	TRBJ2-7	CASTGGTYEQYF
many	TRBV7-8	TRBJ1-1	CASSLQENTEAFF
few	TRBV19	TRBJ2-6	CASSRLFQGSGGANVLTF